This record covers a single T cell receptor (beta chain). These data come from a study of T cell responses to AZD1222 COVID-19 vaccine. TCRdb's table, derived via immunoSEQ multiplex PCR, lists solely in-frame clones and lacks some. This table has about 180,000 clones, about 86% appearing once. The receptor's source is an adult who received the AZD1222 COVID-19 vaccine. Sample: peripheral blood, taken 28 days after the second AZD1222 dose.

The CDR3 loop reads CASSLQGLRNTGELFF. Written as DNA, the CDR3 is TGCGCCAGCAGCTTACAGGGGTTAAGGAACACCGGGGAGCTGTTTTTT. The rearrangement uses TRBV5-1 and TRBJ2-2, with 7 bases matching TRBD1. The CDR3 has 16 residues. The V segment lost 2 bases and the J segment 1 base; nucleotides outside the gene matches: 5. In germline, CDR1 is SGHRS, CDR2 YFSETQ.